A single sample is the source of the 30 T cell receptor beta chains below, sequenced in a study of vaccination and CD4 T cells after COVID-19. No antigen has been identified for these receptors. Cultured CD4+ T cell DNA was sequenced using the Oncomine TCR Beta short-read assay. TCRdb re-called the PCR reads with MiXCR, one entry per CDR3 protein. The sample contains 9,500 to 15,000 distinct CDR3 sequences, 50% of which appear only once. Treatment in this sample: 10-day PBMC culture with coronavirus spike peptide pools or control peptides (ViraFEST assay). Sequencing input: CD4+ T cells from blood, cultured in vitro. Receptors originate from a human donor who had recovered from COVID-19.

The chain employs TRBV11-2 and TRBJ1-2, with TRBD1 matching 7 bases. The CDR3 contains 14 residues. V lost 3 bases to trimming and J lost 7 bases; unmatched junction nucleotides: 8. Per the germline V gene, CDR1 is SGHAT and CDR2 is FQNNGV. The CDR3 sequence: CASSFRTGEGGYTF. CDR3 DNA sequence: TGTGCCAGCAGCTTCAGAACAGGGGAGGGTGGCTACACCTTC.

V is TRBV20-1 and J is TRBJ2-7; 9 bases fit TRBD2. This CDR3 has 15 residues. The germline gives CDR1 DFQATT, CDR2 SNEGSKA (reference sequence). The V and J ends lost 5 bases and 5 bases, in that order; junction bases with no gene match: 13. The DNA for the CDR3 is TGCAGTGCTCCAATGCCGGGACTAGCAACTGACGAGCAGTACTTC. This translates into CSAPMPGLATDEQYF.

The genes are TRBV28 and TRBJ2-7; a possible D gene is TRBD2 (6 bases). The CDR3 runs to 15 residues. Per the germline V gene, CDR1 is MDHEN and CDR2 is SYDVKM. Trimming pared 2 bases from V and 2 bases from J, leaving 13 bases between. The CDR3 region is CASSLPGTGAYEQYF. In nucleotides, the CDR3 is TGTGCCAGCAGTTTACCAGGGACTGGGGCCTACGAGCAGTACTTC.

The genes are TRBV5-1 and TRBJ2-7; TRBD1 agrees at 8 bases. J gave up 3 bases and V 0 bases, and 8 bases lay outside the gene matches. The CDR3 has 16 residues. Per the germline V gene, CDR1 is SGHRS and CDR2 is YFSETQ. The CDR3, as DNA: TGCGCCAGCAGCTTGGATAAGGACAGGGTGTTCTACGAGCAGTACTTC. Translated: CASSLDKDRVFYEQYF.

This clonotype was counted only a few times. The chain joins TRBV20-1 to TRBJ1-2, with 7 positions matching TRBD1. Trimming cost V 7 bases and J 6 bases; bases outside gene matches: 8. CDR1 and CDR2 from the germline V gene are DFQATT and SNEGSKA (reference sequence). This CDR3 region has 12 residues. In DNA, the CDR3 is TGCAGTGGGTTTCGACAGGGCAATGGCTACACCTTC. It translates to CSGFRQGNGYTF.

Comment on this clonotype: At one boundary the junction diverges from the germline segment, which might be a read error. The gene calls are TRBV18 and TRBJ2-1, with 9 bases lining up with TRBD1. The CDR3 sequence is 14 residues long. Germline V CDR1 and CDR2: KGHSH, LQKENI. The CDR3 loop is CASSPAPGQGPLGF. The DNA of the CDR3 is TGTGCCAGCTCACCAGCACCGGGACAGGGACCCTTAGGGTTC.

The CDR3 loop reads CATSRSDPLGQETQYF. In nucleotides, the CDR3 is TGTGCCACCAGCAGATCGGACCCACTAGGGCAAGAGACCCAGTACTTC. The chain links TRBV15 to TRBJ2-5; D perhaps matches TRBD2 (5 bases). Germline CDR1 is LNHNV and CDR2 is YYDKDF (reference sequence). The CDR3 consists of 16 residues. The V gene lost 2 bases and the J gene lost 2 bases, with 15 bases spanning the gap.

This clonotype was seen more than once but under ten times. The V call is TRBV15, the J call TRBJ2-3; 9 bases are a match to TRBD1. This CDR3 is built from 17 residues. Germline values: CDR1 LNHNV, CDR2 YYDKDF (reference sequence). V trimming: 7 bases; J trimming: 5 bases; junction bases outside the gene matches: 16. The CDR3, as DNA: TGTGCCACCACCGTGCTACGGGGACAGGGAGGCGGAGATACGCAGTATTTT. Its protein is CATTVLRGQGGGDTQYF.

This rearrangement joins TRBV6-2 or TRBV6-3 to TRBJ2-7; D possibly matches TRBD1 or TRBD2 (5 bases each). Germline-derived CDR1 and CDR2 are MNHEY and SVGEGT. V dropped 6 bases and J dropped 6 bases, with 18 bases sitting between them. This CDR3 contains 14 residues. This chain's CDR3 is CASRPTGPLREQYF. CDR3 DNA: TGTGCCAGCAGACCTACGGGACCTCTTCGCGAGCAGTACTTC.

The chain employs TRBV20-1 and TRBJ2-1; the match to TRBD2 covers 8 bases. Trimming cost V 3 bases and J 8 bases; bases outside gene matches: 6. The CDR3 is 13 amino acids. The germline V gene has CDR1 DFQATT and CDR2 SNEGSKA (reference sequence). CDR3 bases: TGCAGTGCTAGCGGGAGGGCCCGGGATGAGCAGTTCTTC. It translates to CSASGRARDEQFF.

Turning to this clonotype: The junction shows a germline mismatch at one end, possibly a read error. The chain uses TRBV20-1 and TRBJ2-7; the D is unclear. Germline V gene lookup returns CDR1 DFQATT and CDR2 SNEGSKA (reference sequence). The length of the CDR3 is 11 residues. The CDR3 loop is CSARGSRERYF. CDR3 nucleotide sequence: TGCAGTGCTAGGGGATCGCGCGAGCGGTACTTC.

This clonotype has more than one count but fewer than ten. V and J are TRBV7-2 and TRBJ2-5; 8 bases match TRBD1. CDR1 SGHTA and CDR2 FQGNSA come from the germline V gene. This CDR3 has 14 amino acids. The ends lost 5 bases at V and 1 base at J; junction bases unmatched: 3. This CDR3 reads CASSGQGTQETQYF. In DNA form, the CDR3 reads TGTGCCAGCAGCGGACAGGGTACCCAAGAGACCCAGTACTTC.

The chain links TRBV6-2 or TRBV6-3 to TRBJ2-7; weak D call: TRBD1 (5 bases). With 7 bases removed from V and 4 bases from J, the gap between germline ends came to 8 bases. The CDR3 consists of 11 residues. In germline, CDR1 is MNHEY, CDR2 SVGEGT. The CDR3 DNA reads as TGTGCCAGCACCCAGGGTTACGAGCAGTACTTC. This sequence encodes CASTQGYEQYF.

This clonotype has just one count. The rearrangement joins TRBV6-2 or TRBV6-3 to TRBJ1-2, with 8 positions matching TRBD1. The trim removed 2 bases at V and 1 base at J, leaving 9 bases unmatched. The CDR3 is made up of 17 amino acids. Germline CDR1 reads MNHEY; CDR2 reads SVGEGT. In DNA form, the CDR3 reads TGTGCCAGCAGTTACGCGGACAGGGTCAGGGATAACTATGGCTACACCTTC. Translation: CASSYADRVRDNYGYTF.

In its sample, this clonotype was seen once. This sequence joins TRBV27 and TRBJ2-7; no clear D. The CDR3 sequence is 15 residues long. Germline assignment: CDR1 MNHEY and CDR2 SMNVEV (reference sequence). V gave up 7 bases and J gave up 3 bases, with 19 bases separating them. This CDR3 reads CASKTGTPPFYEQYF. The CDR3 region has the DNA TGTGCCAGCAAGACTGGAACACCACCCTTCTACGAGCAGTACTTC.

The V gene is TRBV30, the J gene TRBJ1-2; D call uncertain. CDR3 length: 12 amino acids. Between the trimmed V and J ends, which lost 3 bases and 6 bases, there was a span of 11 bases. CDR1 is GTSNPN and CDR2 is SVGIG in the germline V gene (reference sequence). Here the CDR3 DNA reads TGTGCCTGGAGATTCCCTCAGGATGGCTACACCTTC. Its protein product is CAWRFPQDGYTF.

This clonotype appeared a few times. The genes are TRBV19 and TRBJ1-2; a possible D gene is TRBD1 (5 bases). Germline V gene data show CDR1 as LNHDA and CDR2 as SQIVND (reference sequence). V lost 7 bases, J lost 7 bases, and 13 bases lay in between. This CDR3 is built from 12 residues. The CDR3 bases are TGTGCCAGTACCCCCAGGGATGGTGGCTACACCTTC. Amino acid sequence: CASTPRDGGYTF.

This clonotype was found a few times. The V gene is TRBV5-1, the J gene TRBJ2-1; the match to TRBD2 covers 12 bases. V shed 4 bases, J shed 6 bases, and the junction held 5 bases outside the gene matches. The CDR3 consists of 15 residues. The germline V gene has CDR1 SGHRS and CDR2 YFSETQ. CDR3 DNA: TGCGCCAGCAGCACCGGACTAGCGGGAACCAATGAGCAGTTCTTC. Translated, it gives CASSTGLAGTNEQFF.

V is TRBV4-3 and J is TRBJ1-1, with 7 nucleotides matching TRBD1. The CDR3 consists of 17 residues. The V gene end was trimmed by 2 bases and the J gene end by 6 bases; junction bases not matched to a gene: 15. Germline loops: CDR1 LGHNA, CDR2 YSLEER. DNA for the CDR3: TGCGCCAGCAGCCAACAACTTAGGACAGGTCGTGGCGCTGAAGCTTTCTTT. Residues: CASSQQLRTGRGAEAFF.

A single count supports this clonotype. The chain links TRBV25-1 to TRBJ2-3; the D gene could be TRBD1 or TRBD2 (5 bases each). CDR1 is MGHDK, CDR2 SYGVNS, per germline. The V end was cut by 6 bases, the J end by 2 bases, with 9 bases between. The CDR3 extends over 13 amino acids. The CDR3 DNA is TGTGCCAGCAGGACCGGGGCCACAGATACGCAGTATTTT. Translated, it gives CASRTGATDTQYF.

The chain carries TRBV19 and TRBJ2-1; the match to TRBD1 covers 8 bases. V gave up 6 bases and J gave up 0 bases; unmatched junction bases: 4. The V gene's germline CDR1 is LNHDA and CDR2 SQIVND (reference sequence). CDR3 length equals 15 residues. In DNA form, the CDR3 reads TGTGCCAGTAGCCCAACAGGGGGCTCCTACAATGAGCAGTTCTTC. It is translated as CASSPTGGSYNEQFF.

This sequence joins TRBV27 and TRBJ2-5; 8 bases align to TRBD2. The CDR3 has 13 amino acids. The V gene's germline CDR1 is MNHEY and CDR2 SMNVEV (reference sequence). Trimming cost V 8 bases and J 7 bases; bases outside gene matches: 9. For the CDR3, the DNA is TGTGCCAGCTCTAAGCGGGAGAGAGGGACCCAGTACTTC. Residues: CASSKRERGTQYF.

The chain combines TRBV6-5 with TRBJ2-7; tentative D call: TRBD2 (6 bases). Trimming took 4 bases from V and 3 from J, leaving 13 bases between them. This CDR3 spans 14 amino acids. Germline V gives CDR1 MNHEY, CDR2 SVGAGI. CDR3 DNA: TGTGCCAGCAGTTCGACATCGGGAGACTACGAGCAGTACTTC. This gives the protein CASSSTSGDYEQYF.

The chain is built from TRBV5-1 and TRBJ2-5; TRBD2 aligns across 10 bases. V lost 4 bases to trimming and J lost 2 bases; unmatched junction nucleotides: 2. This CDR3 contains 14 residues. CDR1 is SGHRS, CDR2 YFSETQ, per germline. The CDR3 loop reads CASSTGLAQETQYF. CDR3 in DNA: TGCGCCAGCAGCACGGGACTAGCGCAAGAGACCCAGTACTTC. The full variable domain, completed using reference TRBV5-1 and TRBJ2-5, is KAGVTQTPRYLIKTRGQQVTLSCSPISGHRSVSWYQQTPGQGLQFLFEYFSETQRNKGNFPGRFSGRQFSNSRSEMNVSTLELGDSALYLCASSTGLAQETQYFGPGTRLLVL.

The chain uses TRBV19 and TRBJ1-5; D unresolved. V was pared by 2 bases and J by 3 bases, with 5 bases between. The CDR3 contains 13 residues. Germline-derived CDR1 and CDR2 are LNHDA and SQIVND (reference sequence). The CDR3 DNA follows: TGTGCCAGTAGTATAAAACCCAATCAGCCCCAGCATTTT. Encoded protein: CASSIKPNQPQHF.

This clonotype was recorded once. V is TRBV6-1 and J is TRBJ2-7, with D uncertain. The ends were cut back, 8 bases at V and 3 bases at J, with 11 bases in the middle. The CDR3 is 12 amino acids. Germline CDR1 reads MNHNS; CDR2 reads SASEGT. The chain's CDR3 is CASGEIIYEQYF. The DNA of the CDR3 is TGTGCCAGCGGAGAGATCATCTACGAGCAGTACTTC.

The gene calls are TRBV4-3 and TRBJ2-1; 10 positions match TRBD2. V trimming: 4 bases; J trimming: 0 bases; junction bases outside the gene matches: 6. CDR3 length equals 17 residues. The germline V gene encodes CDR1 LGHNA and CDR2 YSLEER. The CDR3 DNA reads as TGCGCCAGCAGCCTCGGACTAGCGGTAAGCTCCTACAATGAGCAGTTCTTC. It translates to CASSLGLAVSSYNEQFF.

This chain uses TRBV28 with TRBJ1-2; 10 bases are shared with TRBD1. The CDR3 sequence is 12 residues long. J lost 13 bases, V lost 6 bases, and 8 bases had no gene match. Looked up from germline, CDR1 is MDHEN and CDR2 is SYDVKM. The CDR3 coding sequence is TGTGCCAGCAGACCCGGGACAGGGGAAGGCACCTTC. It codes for CASRPGTGEGTF.

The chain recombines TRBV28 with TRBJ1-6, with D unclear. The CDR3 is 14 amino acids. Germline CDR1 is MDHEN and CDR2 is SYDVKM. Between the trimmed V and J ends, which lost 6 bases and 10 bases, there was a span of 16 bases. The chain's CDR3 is CASSSYPQVSPLHF. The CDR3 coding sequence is TGTGCCAGCAGCAGTTACCCCCAGGTCTCACCCCTCCACTTT.

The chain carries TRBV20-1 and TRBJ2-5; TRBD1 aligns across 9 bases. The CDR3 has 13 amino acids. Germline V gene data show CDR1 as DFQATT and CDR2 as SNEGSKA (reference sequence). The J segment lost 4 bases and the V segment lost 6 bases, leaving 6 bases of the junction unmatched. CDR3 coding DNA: TGCAGTGCAGGACAGGGGAATGTAGAGACCCAGTACTTC. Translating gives CSAGQGNVETQYF.